What follows are 32 T cell receptor beta chains derived from one specimen sequenced in a study of human T cells and chemical hapten exposure. Total RNA came from unfractionated whole blood. TCRdb redid the calling of the 5' RACE reads with MiXCR, one entry per CDR3 protein. The data show about 140,000 distinct CDR3 sequences, with around 4% seen just once and 1.3% to 1.5% held by the top ten. These receptors all stem from a female donor in good health.

This clonotype turned up a few times. The chain recombines TRBV28 with TRBJ1-4, with D possibly matching TRBD1 (5 bases). Looked up from germline, CDR1 is MDHEN and CDR2 is SYDVKM. This CDR3 spans 13 amino acids. V gave up 6 bases and J gave up 0 bases, with 5 bases separating them. CDR3 coding DNA: TGTGCCAGCAGAGGGGCAACTAATGAAAAACTGTTTTTT. Residues: CASRGATNEKLFF.

This clonotype was observed a few times. V usage is TRBV4-3 and J usage is TRBJ1-3, with D uncertain. Germline V gene data show CDR1 as LGHNA and CDR2 as YSLEER. The CDR3 sequence is 19 residues long. V lost 0 bases, J lost 0 bases, and 18 bases lay in between. Here the CDR3 DNA reads TGCGCCAGCAGCCAAGAATTCCGGTCAGGCGCCTTCTCTGGAAACACCATATATTTT. Its translation: CASSQEFRSGAFSGNTIYF.

The rearrangement links TRBV18 to TRBJ1-6, with D perhaps TRBD1 (5 bases). This CDR3 is 15 amino acids long. Trimming took off 2 bases at V and 7 bases at J, with 12 bases between the two ends. CDR1 and CDR2 from the germline V gene are KGHSH and LQKENI. This CDR3 reads CASSPSQGLNSPLHF. The CDR3 DNA reads as TGTGCCAGCTCACCATCGCAGGGACTAAATTCACCCCTCCACTTT. Variable domain in full (rest from reference TRBV18 and TRBJ1-6): NAGVMQNPRHLVRRRGQEARLRCSPMKGHSHVYWYRQLPEEGLKFMVYLQKENIIDESGMPKERFSAEFPKEGPSILRIQQVVRGDSAAYFCASSPSQGLNSPLHFGNGTRLTVT.

This clonotype has a count of ten or more. This chain links TRBV3-1 with TRBJ1-5, with unresolved D. The ends were cut back, 1 base at V and 6 bases at J, with 22 bases in the middle. This CDR3 has 18 residues. Germline V gene lookup returns CDR1 LGHDT and CDR2 YNNKEL (reference sequence). In DNA form, the CDR3 reads TGTGCCAGCAGCCAAGGATATAGGAGCCCGCCCGCGGTTCAGCCCCAGCATTTT. It is translated as CASSQGYRSPPAVQPQHF.

This clonotype occurred many times. This chain uses TRBV25-1 with TRBJ1-4; 11 bases map to TRBD1. This CDR3 has 15 amino acids. Losses at the gene ends were 1 base for V and 13 bases for J; bases not matched to a gene: 8. Germline V CDR1 and CDR2: MGHDK, SYGVNS. In nucleotides, the CDR3 is TGTGCCAGCAGTGAATCACCGGGACAGGGGGTTCCACTGTTTTTT. This translates into CASSESPGQGVPLFF. Full variable domain (remainder filled in from reference TRBV25-1 and TRBJ1-4): EADIYQTPRYLVIGTGKKITLECSQTMGHDKMYWYQQDPGMELHLIHYSYGVNSTEKGDLSSESTVSRIRTEHFPLTLESARPSHTSQYLCASSESPGQGVPLFFGSGTQLSVL.

This clonotype occurred a few times. A read error may explain this, as a much larger clone is one base away. This rearrangement joins TRBV7-2 to TRBJ2-7, with 7 bases lining up with TRBD2. The J segment lost 6 bases and the V segment lost 4 bases, leaving 12 bases of the junction unmatched. Germline V lookup: CDR1 SGHTA, CDR2 FQGNSA. This CDR3 contains 15 residues. The CDR3 is CASSSESGGRAEQYF. The CDR3, as DNA: TGTGCCAGCAGCTCAGAATCGGGGGGAAGGGCCGAGCAGTACTTC. Full variable domain (outside the CDR3, taken from reference TRBV7-2 and TRBJ2-7): GAGVSQSPSNKVTEKGKDVELRCDPISGHTALYWYRQSLGQGLEFLIYFQGNSAPDKSGLPSDRFSAERTGGSVSTLTIQRTQQEDSAVYLCASSSESGGRAEQYFGPGTRLTVT.

This clonotype is deemed medium-sized (0.01 to 0.1%). The chain recombines TRBV24-1 with TRBJ1-5, with D possibly matching TRBD1 (5 bases). The CDR3 contains 18 residues. Looked up from germline, CDR1 is KGHDR and CDR2 is SFDVKD. Trimming shortened V by 3 bases and J by 6 bases, and 23 bases separated the two germline ends. CDR3 DNA sequence: TGTGCCACCAGTGATGCGCCCCTCAAGTCAGGGAGGACTCAGCCCCAGCATTTT. Residues: CATSDAPLKSGRTQPQHF.

This clonotype occurred many times. V is TRBV7-9 and J is TRBJ1-6; TRBD1 matches at 9 bases. This CDR3 has 16 amino acids. V was pared by 2 bases and J by 7 bases, with 6 bases of the junction left unmatched. Germline V gene sequence: CDR1 SEHNR, CDR2 FQNEAQ (reference sequence). In nucleotides, the CDR3 is TGTGCCAGCAGCTTAATATCGGGACAGGGAAATTCACCCCTCCACTTT. Translation: CASSLISGQGNSPLHF.

This clonotype appeared many times. The J gene is TRBJ1-6, the V gene TRBV28; 9 positions agree with TRBD1. CDR3 length equals 14 residues. V lost 6 bases to trimming and J lost 18 bases; unmatched junction nucleotides: 15. In germline, CDR1 is MDHEN, CDR2 SYDVKM. CDR3 region: CASSGGTGRPLPHF. The CDR3 nucleotides read TGTGCCAGCAGCGGCGGGACAGGGAGACCCCTTCCCCACTTT.

At least ten counts were recorded for this clonotype. CDR3 in DNA: TGTGCCAGCAGTGAAAAGTCCTACGGACAGGGCTCCTATGGCTACACCTTC. Amino acids: CASSEKSYGQGSYGYTF. The chain is built from TRBV6-1 and TRBJ1-2; TRBD1 matches at 8 bases. V was clipped by 2 bases and J by 4 bases; unmatched bases: 12. Looked up from germline, CDR1 is MNHNS and CDR2 is SASEGT. The CDR3 contains 17 residues.

The chain combines TRBV30 with TRBJ1-3; D unresolved. Looked up from germline, CDR1 is GTSNPN and CDR2 is SVGIG (reference sequence). The V end was cut by 0 bases, the J end by 0 bases, with 12 bases between. The CDR3 is 16 amino acids. CDR3 in amino acids: CAWSVGDFPSGNTIYF. CDR3 DNA sequence: TGTGCCTGGAGTGTAGGCGACTTCCCCTCTGGAAACACCATATATTTT.

This clonotype was observed at least ten times. The J gene is TRBJ2-3, the V gene TRBV5-1; the match to TRBD1 covers 8 bases. Per the germline V gene, CDR1 is SGHRS and CDR2 is YFSETQ. Unmatched junction bases numbered 7, after V lost 4 bases and J lost 0 bases. The CDR3 totals 16 residues. CDR3: CASSPDRGPSTDTQYF. Written as DNA, the CDR3 is TGCGCCAGCAGCCCCGACAGGGGCCCTAGCACAGATACGCAGTATTTT.

This clonotype was seen ten or more times. DNA for the CDR3: TGTGCCAGCAGCGCCCAGGTAGGGTGTGAGTCACCCCTCCACTTT. This encodes CASSAQVGCESPLHF. The genes are TRBV9 and TRBJ1-6; no reliable D call. This CDR3 region has 15 residues. Germline V gene data show CDR1 as SGDLS and CDR2 as YYNGEE. Trimming took 3 bases from V and 10 from J, leaving 17 bases between them.

This clonotype was recorded many times. The chain uses TRBV4-3 and TRBJ1-5, with a weak D call TRBD1 (5 bases). Trimming stripped 3 bases from V and 6 bases from J, with 12 bases between. The CDR3 is 14 amino acids. Germline CDR1 is LGHNA and CDR2 is YSLEER. The CDR3 reads CASSHDRYTQPQHF. CDR3 DNA: TGCGCCAGCAGCCACGACAGATACACTCAGCCCCAGCATTTT.

This clonotype was seen many times. The rearrangement uses TRBV2 and TRBJ2-1, with TRBD2 identical over 13 bases. From germline, CDR1 is SNHLY and CDR2 FYNNEI. The CDR3 length is 15 residues. V was pared by 1 base and J by 14 bases, with 8 bases of the junction left unmatched. The CDR3 DNA follows: TGTGCCAGCAGTGAAGGGACTAGCGGGGGATTGGGAAAGTTCTTC. Its translation: CASSEGTSGGLGKFF.

This clonotype occurred many times. The chain links TRBV7-2 to TRBJ1-1; 9 bases align to TRBD1. The J segment lost 4 bases and the V segment lost 4 bases, leaving 7 bases of the junction unmatched. Per the germline V gene, CDR1 is SGHTA and CDR2 is FQGNSA. The CDR3 has 15 residues. CDR3: CASSYTGTGSTEAFF. CDR3 nucleotide sequence: TGTGCCAGCAGCTACACCGGGACAGGGTCCACTGAAGCTTTCTTT.

This clonotype has a count of ten or more. The gene calls are TRBV18 and TRBJ1-1; 7 nucleotides line up with TRBD1. Germline V CDR1 and CDR2: KGHSH, LQKENI. This CDR3 comprises 13 residues. V lost 1 base to trimming and J lost 10 bases; unmatched junction nucleotides: 6. The DNA of the CDR3 is TGTGCCAGCTCACCACTGCAGGGGGACGGAGCTTTCTTT. Its protein product is CASSPLQGDGAFF.

The chain recombines TRBV9 with TRBJ2-3; 7 positions match TRBD2. Germline CDR1 is SGDLS and CDR2 is YYNGEE. The junction had 14 bases not matched to a gene; V was cut back by 4 bases and J by 6 bases. This CDR3 contains 16 residues. CDR3 coding DNA: TGTGCCAGCAGCTGGCGCGGAGCGGGGTCCACGGATACGCAGTATTTT. Protein sequence: CASSWRGAGSTDTQYF.

This clonotype has a count of ten or more. V usage is TRBV19 and J usage is TRBJ2-7; 8 nucleotides line up with TRBD1. The CDR3 has 15 residues. After removal of 5 bases from V and 3 bases from J, the junction contained 9 bases not matched to a gene. Germline V gene data show CDR1 as LNHDA and CDR2 as SQIVND (reference sequence). For the CDR3, the DNA is TGTGCCAGTAGTGTTCCCGGGACAGGCTACTACGAGCAGTACTTC. Its translation: CASSVPGTGYYEQYF.

This clonotype has a count of ten or more. The chain couples TRBV20-1 to TRBJ1-6; maybe TRBD1 (5 bases). This CDR3 spans 18 amino acids. V was trimmed by 3 bases and J by 0 bases, leaving 18 bases between them. Germline V gene data show CDR1 as DFQATT and CDR2 as SNEGSKA (reference sequence). In DNA form, the CDR3 reads TGCAGTGCTAGTAACCTGGTAGGGACGCGCTCCTATAATTCACCCCTCCACTTT. It encodes CSASNLVGTRSYNSPLHF.

This clonotype was detected only a few times. The chain joins TRBV20-1 to TRBJ2-5, with D perhaps TRBD1 or TRBD2 (6 bases each). This CDR3 spans 15 amino acids. CDR1 is DFQATT and CDR2 is SNEGSKA in the germline V gene (reference sequence). Trimming took off 3 bases at V and 5 bases at J, with 19 bases between the two ends. CDR3 DNA: TGCAGTGCTAGGGTCCATCGGGGGCCAGAGGAGACCCAGTACTTC. Translation gives CSARVHRGPEETQYF.

This clonotype occurred many times. This chain connects TRBV7-2 to TRBJ1-4, with D uncertain. The CDR3 has 14 residues. Looked up from germline, CDR1 is SGHTA and CDR2 is FQGNSA. The V end lost 5 bases, the J end lost 8 bases, and 15 bases lay between the germline ends. The CDR3 region is CASSLGPFKEKLFF. The CDR3 coding sequence is TGTGCCAGCAGCCTAGGTCCCTTTAAGGAAAAACTGTTTTTT.

The chain has TRBV13 and TRBJ2-5; 8 nucleotides match TRBD1. Germline-derived CDR1 and CDR2 are PRHDT and FYEKMQ (reference sequence). Trimming cost V 8 bases and J 5 bases; bases outside gene matches: 7. This CDR3 comprises 13 residues. CDR3 DNA: TGTGCCAGCCTCGTCAGGGGGCTGGAGACCCAGTACTTC. It specifies CASLVRGLETQYF.

This clonotype was found a few times. V gene TRBV20-1 combines with J gene TRBJ1-3; TRBD1 matches 8 bases. V dropped 6 bases and J dropped 0; count of bases not matched to a gene: 13. This CDR3 comprises 17 residues. Looked up from germline, CDR1 is DFQATT and CDR2 is SNEGSKA (reference sequence). CDR3 DNA sequence: TGCAGTGCCCTTGGGACAGGCCTATCTAACTCTGGAAACACCATATATTTT. Its protein is CSALGTGLSNSGNTIYF.

This clonotype was detected ten times or more. The chain recombines TRBV7-9 with TRBJ2-7; 8 nucleotides line up with TRBD2. CDR1 is SEHNR and CDR2 is FQNEAQ in the germline V gene (reference sequence). This CDR3 spans 16 amino acids. V shed 4 bases and J 2 bases; nucleotides not matched to a gene: 10. CDR3 in amino acids: CASSYPFRGGPYEQYF. The CDR3 nucleotides read TGTGCCAGCAGCTACCCTTTTCGGGGGGGACCCTACGAGCAGTACTTC.

This clonotype was observed at least ten times. J is TRBJ1-2 and V is TRBV2; the D is unclear. V lost 7 bases to trimming and J lost 6 bases, with 18 bases between them. This CDR3 is built from 14 residues. CDR1 is SNHLY, CDR2 FYNNEI, per germline. The CDR3 loop is CASKSRGRLDGYTF. The CDR3 region has the DNA TGTGCCAGCAAGAGTCGGGGAAGACTAGATGGCTACACCTTC.

The table lists this clonotype with many counts. This sequence joins TRBV5-6 and TRBJ1-5, with unresolved D. V was trimmed by 0 bases and J by 0 bases, leaving 7 bases between them. Germline V gene sequence: CDR1 SGHDT, CDR2 YYEEEE. CDR3 length equals 15 residues. The CDR3 DNA is TGTGCCAGCAGCTTGGTCGGGTATAGCAATCAGCCCCAGCATTTT. Translated, it gives CASSLVGYSNQPQHF.

This clonotype was observed at least ten times. The V and J genes are TRBV5-4 and TRBJ2-7; D is possibly TRBD2 (7 bases). Trimming left V 2 bases short and J 1 base short, with 16 bases between. Germline V gene sequence: CDR1 SGHNT, CDR2 YYREEE (reference sequence). The CDR3 runs 16 residues. In nucleotides, the CDR3 is TGTGCCAGCAGCTTCTTAGGTCGGGGGGCTTCCTACGAGCAGTACTTC. This gives the protein CASSFLGRGASYEQYF.

This clonotype was observed many times. V usage is TRBV5-1 and J usage is TRBJ1-1, with a weak D call TRBD1 (5 bases). Germline V lookup: CDR1 SGHRS, CDR2 YFSETQ. Trimming removed 0 bases at V and 5 bases at J, with 17 bases between. The CDR3 is 16 amino acids. The CDR3 DNA reads TGCGCCAGCAGCTTGGATGGGGCTGGCAGGCGGACTGAAGCTTTCTTT. It is translated as CASSLDGAGRRTEAFF.

This clonotype was detected only a few times. A much larger clone differs by one base, so this may be a read error. The V call is TRBV28, the J call TRBJ1-6; 10 bases align to TRBD1. Germline values: CDR1 MDHEN, CDR2 SYDVKM. Trimming cost V 2 bases and J 11 bases; bases outside gene matches: 12. This CDR3 has 17 amino acids. The CDR3 coding sequence is TGTGCCAGCAGTTTAACAGGGACAGGGGTAGGCAATGCACCCCTCCACTTT. Residues: CASSLTGTGVGNAPLHF.

This clonotype showed up many times. The V call is TRBV7-2, the J call TRBJ1-3, with unresolved D. Germline CDR1 SGHTA, CDR2 FQGNSA. Trimming took off 4 bases at V and 2 bases at J, with 18 bases between the two ends. This CDR3 contains 17 residues. The CDR3 reads CASSSLPTRVTGNTIYF. Here the CDR3 DNA reads TGTGCCAGCAGCTCTCTCCCCACGAGAGTAACTGGAAACACCATATATTTT. The full variable domain, its missing parts supplied by reference TRBV7-2 and TRBJ1-3, is GAGVSQSPSNKVTEKGKDVELRCDPISGHTALYWYRQSLGQGLEFLIYFQGNSAPDKSGLPSDRFSAERTGGSVSTLTIQRTQQEDSAVYLCASSSLPTRVTGNTIYFGEGSWLTVV.

This clonotype was seen a single time. This may come from a read error, since a much larger clone is one base off. The CDR3 DNA reads as TGTGCCAGCAGCGTCAGACAGGGATCGGCACCCCTCAACTTT. Translation: CASSVRQGSAPLNF. V is TRBV9 and J is TRBJ1-6; the match to TRBD1 covers 7 bases. Per the germline V gene, CDR1 is SGDLS and CDR2 is YYNGEE. The length of the CDR3 is 14 residues.